The 13 T cell receptor beta chains below come from one sample, sequenced in a study of shared clonotypes between healthy human individuals. Selected positively for CCR7 and CD45RO-negative, naive CD8 cells excluded terminally differentiated effector memory CD45RA+ cells. Profiled with immunoSEQ multiplex PCR; TCRdb holds only in-frame clones, not every one. The data contain millions of clones, roughly 91% of them seen just once; the ten biggest clones take up roughly 1.8%. Specimen: naive CD8+ T cells from PBMCs. The receptors originated from a man younger than 35 in good health. Some clones in this sample may be carry-over from other donors' samples.

This clone was observed a handful of times. The chain is built from TRBV2 and TRBJ1-5; a possible D gene is TRBD1 (5 bases). The CDR3 runs to 13 residues. Trimming removed 1 base at V and 7 bases at J, with 8 bases between. The germline CDR1 and CDR2 sequences are SNHLY and FYNNEI. As DNA, the CDR3 is TGTGCCAGCAGTGAAGGCCGGGGGCAGCCCCAGCATTTT. It encodes CASSEGRGQPQHF.

The rearrangement uses TRBV9 and TRBJ2-7, with 9 bases lining up with TRBD1. CDR3 length equals 16 residues. Germline V gene data show CDR1 as SGDLS and CDR2 as YYNGEE. V trimming: 2 bases; J trimming: 2 bases; junction bases outside the gene matches: 8. The CDR3 DNA follows: TGTGCCAGCAGCGTTGCAGGGACAGGGATGACCTACGAGCAGTACTTC. It codes for CASSVAGTGMTYEQYF.

The chain couples TRBV27 to TRBJ2-1, with 13 bases that match TRBD2. From germline, CDR1 is MNHEY and CDR2 SMNVEV (reference sequence). This CDR3 spans 15 amino acids. The J segment lost 9 bases and the V segment lost 6 bases, leaving 8 bases of the junction unmatched. DNA of the CDR3: TGTGCCAGCAGCGGACTAGCGGGAGTGGGCGGTGAGCAGTTCTTC. Amino acid sequence: CASSGLAGVGGEQFF.

The rearrangement uses TRBV4-3 and TRBJ2-7; tentative D call: TRBD1 (6 bases). Germline CDR1 is LGHNA and CDR2 is YSLEER. CDR3 size: 18 residues. Trimming shortened V by 3 bases and J by 5 bases, and 26 bases separated the two germline ends. The chain's CDR3 is CASSQAPRAVQGWDEQYF. CDR3 DNA: TGCGCCAGCAGCCAGGCACCCCGCGCGGTACAGGGTTGGGACGAGCAGTACTTC.

This clone occurred once. The rearrangement joins TRBV27 to TRBJ1-5; D not certain. Deletions cut 1 base from V and 0 bases from J, with 7 bases between. CDR3 length: 15 amino acids. Germline loops: CDR1 MNHEY, CDR2 SMNVEV (reference sequence). The chain's CDR3 is CASSLYGHSNQPQHF. The CDR3 DNA is TGTGCCAGCAGTTTATATGGCCATAGCAATCAGCCCCAGCATTTT.

This chain joins TRBV2 and TRBJ1-1; 8 bases are a match to TRBD1. Looked up from germline, CDR1 is SNHLY and CDR2 is FYNNEI. This CDR3 is 16 amino acids long. V dropped 5 bases and J dropped 4; count of bases not matched to a gene: 12. Here the CDR3 DNA reads TGTGCCAGCAGTATTTGGGACAGGCAGTTGAGCACTGAAGCTTTCTTT. Translation: CASSIWDRQLSTEAFF.

This clone was counted a single time. The chain couples TRBV2 to TRBJ2-3; TRBD2 aligns across 16 bases. Germline-derived CDR1 and CDR2 are SNHLY and FYNNEI. The CDR3 covers 18 residues. Trimming removed 8 bases from V and 0 bases from J; junction bases left unmatched: 8. The chain's CDR3 is CASSPGLAGGPSTDTQYF. The CDR3 nucleotides are TGTGCCAGCTCTCCGGGACTAGCGGGAGGGCCTAGCACAGATACGCAGTATTTT.

This chain joins TRBV27 and TRBJ1-2; 8 bases agree with TRBD1. Germline CDR1 reads MNHEY; CDR2 reads SMNVEV (reference sequence). Germline trimming cut 6 bases from V and 4 bases from J; bases unmatched to any gene: 10. The CDR3 has 15 residues. The CDR3 DNA reads as TGTGCCAGCAGCCGGAATTACGACAGGGGCTATGGCTACACCTTC. It specifies CASSRNYDRGYGYTF.

Here the CDR3 reads CASSLDPGTPTYEQYF. The CDR3 DNA is TGCGCCAGCAGCTTGGACCCCGGGACACCAACCTACGAGCAGTACTTC. The rearrangement links TRBV5-1 to TRBJ2-7; tentative D call: TRBD1 (6 bases). Germline assignment: CDR1 SGHRS and CDR2 YFSETQ. V was trimmed by 0 bases and J by 2 bases, leaving 15 bases between them. There are 16 residues in the CDR3.

V gene TRBV9 combines with J gene TRBJ2-2, with TRBD1 matching over 9 bases. The CDR3 contains 15 residues. After removal of 4 bases from V and 5 bases from J, the junction contained 6 bases not matched to a gene. Germline CDR1 SGDLS, CDR2 YYNGEE. In DNA, the CDR3 is TGTGCCAGCAGCACGGGACAGGGAAAGACCGGGGAGCTGTTTTTT. It is translated as CASSTGQGKTGELFF. The full variable domain, in which reference TRBV9 and TRBJ2-2 provide the parts outside the CDR3, is DSGVTQTPKHLITATGQRVTLRCSPRSGDLSVYWYQQSLDQGLQFLIQYYNGEERAKGNILERFSAQQFPDLHSELNLSSLELGDSALYFCASSTGQGKTGELFFGEGSRLTVL.

The chain has TRBV7-3 and TRBJ1-1, with D unresolved. Germline values: CDR1 SGHTA, CDR2 FQGTGA. Trimming left V 5 bases short and J 7 bases short, with 11 bases between. The CDR3 totals 12 residues. The chain's CDR3 is CASSADGIEAFF. The CDR3 coding sequence is TGTGCCAGCAGCGCCGACGGAATTGAAGCTTTCTTT.

The chain carries TRBV7-9 and TRBJ2-7, with D tentatively TRBD2 (6 bases). The V and J ends lost 8 bases and 2 bases respectively, with 13 bases between them. The CDR3 covers 13 residues. Germline V lookup: CDR1 SEHNR, CDR2 FQNEAQ (reference sequence). For the CDR3, the DNA is TGTGCCAGCTTGGGAGGTTCTACCTACGAGCAGTACTTC. Translating gives CASLGGSTYEQYF.

V and J are TRBV6-5 and TRBJ1-6; D gene unclear. The CDR3 is 14 amino acids. The V end lost 5 bases, the J end lost 6 bases, and 11 bases lay between the germline ends. Germline V gives CDR1 MNHEY, CDR2 SVGAGI. The CDR3 DNA sequence: TGTGCCAGCAGTGACCGAAACTCTAATTCACCCCTCCACTTT. Translating gives CASSDRNSNSPLHF.